Each of the 13 T cell receptor beta chains below was sequenced from the same sample in a study of cytomegalovirus exposure and HLA in healthy donors (TCRdb year 2017). Library creation used the immunoSEQ multiplex PCR assay. The multiplex PCR relied on a mix of 60 forward primers for TCR Vbeta segments and 13 reverse primers for TCR Jbeta segments. TCRdb's version of the immuneACCESS table is confined to in-frame rearrangements and falls short of the full clone set. An unresolved V gene accounts for under half of the shortfall where checked; the remainder is of unknown origin. For this sample there are 160,000 or so clones; about 69% appear just once. The top ten hold under 2.5% of the sample. Material: PBMCs. These receptors originate from a human donor in good health.

This clone occurred once. The chain uses TRBV19 and TRBJ1-1, with a possible D match to TRBD1 (5 bases). This CDR3 contains 15 residues. Trimming took 8 bases from V and 4 from J, leaving 20 bases between them. CDR1 is LNHDA, CDR2 SQIVND, per germline (reference sequence). The CDR3 loop reads CASLPGTGGGTEAFF. The CDR3, as DNA: TGTGCCAGTTTACCCGGGACGGGGGGGGGCACTGAAGCTTTCTTT.

The rearrangement links TRBV13 to TRBJ2-4; 8 bases fit TRBD1. J gave up 8 bases and V 5 bases, and 5 bases lay outside the gene matches. Germline V gives CDR1 PRHDT, CDR2 FYEKMQ (reference sequence). This CDR3 is 13 amino acids long. The CDR3 loop is CASSQTGVYIQYF. The CDR3 nucleotides are TGTGCCAGCAGCCAGACAGGGGTGTACATTCAGTACTTC.

The CDR3 sequence: CASSSRGNTEAFF. The CDR3 coding sequence is TGTGCCAGCAGCTCCAGGGGGAACACTGAAGCTTTCTTT. This sequence joins TRBV7-9 and TRBJ1-1; a possible D gene is TRBD1 (6 bases). V was clipped by 4 bases and J by 1 base, with 7 bases between them. The germline V gene has CDR1 SEHNR and CDR2 FQNEAQ (reference sequence). This CDR3 has 13 residues.

This chain links TRBV5-1 with TRBJ2-1; 10 nucleotides align to TRBD2. The trim removed 5 bases at V and 8 bases at J, leaving 7 bases unmatched. CDR3 length equals 14 residues. The germline CDR1 and CDR2 sequences are SGHRS and YFSETQ. In nucleotides, the CDR3 is TGCGCCAGCAGATGGGCTAGCGGGGGCGATGAGCAGTTCTTC. This translates into CASRWASGGDEQFF. Full variable domain (outside the CDR3, taken from reference TRBV5-1 and TRBJ2-1): KAGVTQTPRYLIKTRGQQVTLSCSPISGHRSVSWYQQTPGQGLQFLFEYFSETQRNKGNFPGRFSGRQFSNSRSEMNVSTLELGDSALYLCASRWASGGDEQFFGPGTRLTVL.

The V and J genes are TRBV15 and TRBJ1-1; possibly TRBD1 for D (6 bases). CDR3 length equals 13 residues. The germline V gene encodes CDR1 LNHNV and CDR2 YYDKDF (reference sequence). V gave up 1 base and J gave up 5 bases, with 8 bases separating them. The CDR3 nucleotides are TGTGCCACCAGCAGAGGTAGGGGGACTGAAGCTTTCTTT. Its protein product is CATSRGRGTEAFF.

The CDR3 nucleotides are TGTGCCAGCTCCCCCACTGGACTAAGCCTCTACGAGCAGTACTTC. It translates to CASSPTGLSLYEQYF. V is TRBV18 and J is TRBJ2-7; D is possibly TRBD2 (6 bases). Trimming took 6 bases from V and 3 from J, leaving 18 bases between them. CDR3 length: 15 amino acids. Per the germline V gene, CDR1 is KGHSH and CDR2 is LQKENI.

A single count supports this clone. The CDR3 spells CASSSHIYGYTF. For the CDR3, the DNA is TGTGCCAGCAGCTCCCACATCTATGGCTACACCTTC. J is TRBJ1-2 and V is TRBV7-9; D gene uncertain. This CDR3 has 12 residues. V was cut by 4 bases and J by 4 bases, with 7 bases left in between. Germline CDR1 and CDR2: SEHNR and FQNEAQ (reference sequence).

On this clone: One junction end does not reproduce the germline sequence, and a read error may be involved. The chain links TRBV6-5 to TRBJ2-7; a possible D gene is TRBD2 (5 bases). This CDR3 comprises 13 residues. Germline CDR1 and CDR2: MNHEY and SVGAGI. The CDR3 spells CASSPGVPYGQYF. CDR3 in DNA: TGTGCCAGCAGTCCCGGGGTACCCTACGGGCAGTACTTC.

This clone was seen more than once but under ten times. A read error may account for a junction end that differs from germline. The gene calls are TRBV6-5 and TRBJ1-2; 8 nucleotides match TRBD1. Germline CDR1 is MNHEY and CDR2 is SVGAGI. This CDR3 has 14 residues. CDR3 in DNA: TGTGCCAGCACCCGCAACAGGGGGGCCTATGGCTACCCCTTC. Amino acid sequence: CASTRNRGAYGYPF.

The chain couples TRBV7-9 to TRBJ2-1; 12 nucleotides line up with TRBD1. Per the germline V gene, CDR1 is SEHNR and CDR2 is FQNEAQ (reference sequence). CDR3 length equals 16 residues. V was pared by 2 bases and J by 8 bases, with 7 bases of the junction left unmatched. This CDR3 reads CASSLISGQGADEQFF. In nucleotides, the CDR3 is TGTGCCAGCAGCTTAATATCGGGACAGGGGGCCGATGAGCAGTTCTTC. The full variable domain, with the rest looked up from reference TRBV7-9 and TRBJ2-1, is DTGVSQNPRHKITKRGQNVTFRCDPISEHNRLYWYRQTLGQGPEFLTYFQNEAQLEKSRLLSDRFSAERPKGSFSTLEIQRTEQGDSAMYLCASSLISGQGADEQFFGPGTRLTVL.

This chain uses TRBV27 with TRBJ1-2, with TRBD1 as a possible D gene (6 bases). Germline-derived CDR1 and CDR2 are MNHEY and SMNVEV (reference sequence). This CDR3 comprises 16 residues. V was pared by 3 bases and J by 6 bases, with 20 bases between. CDR3 bases: TGTGCCAGCAGTTTGAACGCGGGGGGCTGGCGCGATGGCTACACCTTC. Protein product: CASSLNAGGWRDGYTF.

The table lists this clone with a few counts. The genes are TRBV6-5 and TRBJ1-3, with D possibly being TRBD1 (6 bases). Trimming cost V 2 bases and J 2 bases, with 10 bases left between them. Germline assignment: CDR1 MNHEY and CDR2 SVGAGI. The CDR3 runs to 15 residues. The CDR3 reads CASSYDGTTGNTIYF. The CDR3, as DNA: TGTGCCAGCAGTTACGACGGGACAACTGGAAACACCATATATTTT.

The V and J genes are TRBV5-1 and TRBJ2-3; TRBD2 matches 13 bases. V shed 6 bases, J shed 5 bases, and the junction held 12 bases outside the gene matches. Germline V CDR1 and CDR2: SGHRS, YFSETQ. This CDR3 is 17 amino acids long. The CDR3 region has the DNA TGCGCCAGCACCCCGGGACTAGCGGGGATCGGTGGAGATACGCAGTATTTT. This gives the protein CASTPGLAGIGGDTQYF.